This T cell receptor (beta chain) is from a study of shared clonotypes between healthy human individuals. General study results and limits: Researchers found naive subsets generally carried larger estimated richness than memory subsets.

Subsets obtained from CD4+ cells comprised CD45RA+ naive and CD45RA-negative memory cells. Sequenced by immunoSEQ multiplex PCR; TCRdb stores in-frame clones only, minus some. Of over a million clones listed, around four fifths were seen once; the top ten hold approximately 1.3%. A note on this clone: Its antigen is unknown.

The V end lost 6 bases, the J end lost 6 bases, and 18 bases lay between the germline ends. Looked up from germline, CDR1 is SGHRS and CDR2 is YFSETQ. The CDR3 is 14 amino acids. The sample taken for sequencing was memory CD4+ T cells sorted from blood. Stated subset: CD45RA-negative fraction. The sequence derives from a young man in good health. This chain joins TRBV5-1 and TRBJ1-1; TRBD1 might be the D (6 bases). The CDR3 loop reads CASKPREGVAEAFF. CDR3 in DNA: TGCGCCAGCAAACCTAGAGAGGGGGTCGCTGAAGCTTTCTTT.